This TCR beta chain was recorded in a study of T cell responses to AZD1222 COVID-19 vaccine. TCRdb keeps only in-frame clones here, not all; method: immunoSEQ multiplex PCR. The data show approximately 150,000 clones, roughly 87% seen once. The CDR3 consists of 15 residues. CDR1 is SEHNR and CDR2 is FQNEAQ in the germline V gene (reference sequence). The V and J ends lost 3 bases and 3 bases, in that order; junction bases with no gene match: 2. The V gene is TRBV7-9, the J gene TRBJ2-3, with 11 positions matching TRBD1. Sequencing used peripheral blood, obtained 28 days after the second AZD1222 dose. The source of this sequence is an adult who received the AZD1222 COVID-19 vaccine. CDR3 coding DNA: TGTGCCAGCAGCTTTGGGACAGGGGGTACAGATACGCAGTATTTT. Its protein is CASSFGTGGTDTQYF. Full variable domain (missing parts from reference TRBV7-9 and TRBJ2-3): DTGVSQNPRHKITKRGQNVTFRCDPISEHNRLYWYRQTLGQGPEFLTYFQNEAQLEKSRLLSDRFSAERPKGSFSTLEIQRTEQGDSAMYLCASSFGTGGTDTQYFGPGTRLTVL.